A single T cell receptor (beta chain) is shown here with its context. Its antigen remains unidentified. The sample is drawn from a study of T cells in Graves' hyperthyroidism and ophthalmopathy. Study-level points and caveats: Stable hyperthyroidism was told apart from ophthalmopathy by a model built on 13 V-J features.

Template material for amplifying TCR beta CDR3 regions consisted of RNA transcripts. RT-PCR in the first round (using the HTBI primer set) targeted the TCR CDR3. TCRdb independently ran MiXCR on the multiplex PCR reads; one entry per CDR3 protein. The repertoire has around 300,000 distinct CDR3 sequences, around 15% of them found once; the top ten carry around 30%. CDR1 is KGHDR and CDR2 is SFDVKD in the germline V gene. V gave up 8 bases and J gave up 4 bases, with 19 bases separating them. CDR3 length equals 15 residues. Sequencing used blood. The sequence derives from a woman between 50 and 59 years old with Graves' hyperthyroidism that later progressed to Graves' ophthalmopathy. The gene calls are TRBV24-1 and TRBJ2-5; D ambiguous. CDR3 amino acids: CATTERPQLGETQYF. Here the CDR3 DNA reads TGTGCCACCACTGAAAGGCCTCAACTGGGAGAGACCCAGTACTTC.